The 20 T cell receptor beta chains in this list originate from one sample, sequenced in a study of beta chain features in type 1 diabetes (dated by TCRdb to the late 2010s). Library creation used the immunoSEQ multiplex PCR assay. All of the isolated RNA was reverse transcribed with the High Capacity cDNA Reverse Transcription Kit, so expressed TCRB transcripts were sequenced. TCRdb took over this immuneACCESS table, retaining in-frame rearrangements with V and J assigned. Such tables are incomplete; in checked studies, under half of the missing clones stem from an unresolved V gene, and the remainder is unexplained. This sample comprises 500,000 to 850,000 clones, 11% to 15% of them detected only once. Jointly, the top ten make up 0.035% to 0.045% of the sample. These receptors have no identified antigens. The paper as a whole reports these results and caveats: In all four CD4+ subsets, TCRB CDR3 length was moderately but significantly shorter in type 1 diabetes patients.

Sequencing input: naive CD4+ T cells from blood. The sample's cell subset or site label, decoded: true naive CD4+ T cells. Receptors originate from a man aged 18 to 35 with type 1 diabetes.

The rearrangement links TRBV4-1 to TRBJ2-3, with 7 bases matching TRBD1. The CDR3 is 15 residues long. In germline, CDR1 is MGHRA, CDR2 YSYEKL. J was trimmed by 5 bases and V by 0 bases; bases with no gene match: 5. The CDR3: CASSQDRGGKDTQYF. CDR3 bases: TGCGCCAGCAGCCAAGATCGAGGGGGCAAAGATACGCAGTATTTT.

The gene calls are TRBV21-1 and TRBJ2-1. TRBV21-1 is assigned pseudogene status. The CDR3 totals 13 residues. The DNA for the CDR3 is TGTGCCAGCAGCCGAAACCTGGTGGGTGAGCAGTTCTTC. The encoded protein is CASSRNLVGEQFF.

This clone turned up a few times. The CDR3 region is CASSPEGDNEQFF. DNA for the CDR3: TGTGCCAGCAGCCCCGAGGGGGACAATGAGCAGTTCTTC. The chain employs TRBV7-9 and TRBJ2-1; a weak D match, TRBD1 (6 bases). This CDR3 region has 13 residues. Trimming removed 5 bases at V and 5 bases at J, with 10 bases between. Germline CDR1 is SEHNR and CDR2 is FQNEAQ (reference sequence). Full variable domain (rest looked up from reference TRBV7-9 and TRBJ2-1): DTGVSQNPRHKITKRGQNVTFRCDPISEHNRLYWYRQTLGQGPEFLTYFQNEAQLEKSRLLSDRFSAERPKGSFSTLEIQRTEQGDSAMYLCASSPEGDNEQFFGPGTRLTVL.

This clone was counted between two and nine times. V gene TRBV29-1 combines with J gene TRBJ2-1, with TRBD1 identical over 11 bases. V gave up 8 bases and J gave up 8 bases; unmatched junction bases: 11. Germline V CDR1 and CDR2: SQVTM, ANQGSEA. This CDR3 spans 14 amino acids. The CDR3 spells CSIGRTGGFHEQFF. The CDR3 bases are TGCAGCATTGGAAGGACAGGGGGCTTCCATGAGCAGTTCTTC.

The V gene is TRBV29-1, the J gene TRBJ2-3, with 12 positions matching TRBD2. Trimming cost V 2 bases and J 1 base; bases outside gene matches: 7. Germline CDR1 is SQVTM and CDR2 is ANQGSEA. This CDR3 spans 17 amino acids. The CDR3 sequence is CSVEYPGLAGGTDTQYF. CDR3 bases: TGCAGCGTTGAATACCCGGGACTAGCGGGTGGCACAGATACGCAGTATTTT.

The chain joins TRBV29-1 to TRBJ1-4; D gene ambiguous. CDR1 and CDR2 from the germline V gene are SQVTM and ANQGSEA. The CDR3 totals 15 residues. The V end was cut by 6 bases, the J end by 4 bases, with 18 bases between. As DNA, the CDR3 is TGCAGCGTCGGCCTGACTCCTACGAGTAATGAAAAACTGTTTTTT. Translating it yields CSVGLTPTSNEKLFF.

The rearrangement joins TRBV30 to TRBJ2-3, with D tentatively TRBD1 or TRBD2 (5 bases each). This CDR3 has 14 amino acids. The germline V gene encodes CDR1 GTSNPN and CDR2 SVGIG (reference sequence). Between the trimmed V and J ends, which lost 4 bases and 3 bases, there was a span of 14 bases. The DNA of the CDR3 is TGTGCCTGGAAAGGGTCAGGGAGAACAGATACGCAGTATTTT. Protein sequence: CAWKGSGRTDTQYF.

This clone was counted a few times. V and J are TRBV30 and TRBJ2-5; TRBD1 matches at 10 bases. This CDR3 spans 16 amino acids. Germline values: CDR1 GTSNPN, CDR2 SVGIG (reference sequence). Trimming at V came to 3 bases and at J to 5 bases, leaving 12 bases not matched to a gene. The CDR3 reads CAWSQMGTGAWETQYF. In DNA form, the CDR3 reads TGTGCCTGGAGCCAAATGGGGACAGGGGCTTGGGAGACCCAGTACTTC.

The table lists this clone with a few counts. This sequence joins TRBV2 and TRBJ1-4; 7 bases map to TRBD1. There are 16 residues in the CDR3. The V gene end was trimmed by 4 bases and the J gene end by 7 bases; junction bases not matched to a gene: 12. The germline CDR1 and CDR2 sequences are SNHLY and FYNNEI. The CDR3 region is CASSAIDRVQVEKLFF. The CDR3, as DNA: TGTGCCAGCAGTGCCATTGACAGGGTACAAGTTGAAAAACTGTTTTTT.

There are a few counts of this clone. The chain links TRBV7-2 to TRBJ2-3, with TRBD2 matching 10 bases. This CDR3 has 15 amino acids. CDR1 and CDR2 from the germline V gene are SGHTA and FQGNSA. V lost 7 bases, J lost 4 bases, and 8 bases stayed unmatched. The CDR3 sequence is CASTSVAGGPDTQYF. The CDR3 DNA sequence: TGTGCCAGCACCTCCGTAGCGGGGGGCCCAGATACGCAGTATTTT.

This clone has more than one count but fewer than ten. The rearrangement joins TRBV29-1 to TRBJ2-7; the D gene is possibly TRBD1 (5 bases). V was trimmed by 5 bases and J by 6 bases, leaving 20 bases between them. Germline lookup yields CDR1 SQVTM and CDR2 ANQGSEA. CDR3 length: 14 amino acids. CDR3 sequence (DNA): TGCAGCGTTCGACAGACAACGCTGCGGAGCGAGCAGTACTTC. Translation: CSVRQTTLRSEQYF.

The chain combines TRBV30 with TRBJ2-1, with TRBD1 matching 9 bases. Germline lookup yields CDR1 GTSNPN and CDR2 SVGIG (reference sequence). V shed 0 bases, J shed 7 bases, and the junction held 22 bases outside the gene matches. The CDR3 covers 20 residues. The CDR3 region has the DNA TGTGCCTGGAGTGTACTGATGGGGACAGGGTCCCGGCTACTTTGGAATGAGCAGTTCTTC. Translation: CAWSVLMGTGSRLLWNEQFF.

The CDR3 DNA reads as TGTGCCAGCAGCCAGAGTAACTATGGCTACACCTTC. Its protein is CASSQSNYGYTF. The chain carries TRBV4-2 and TRBJ1-2; D remains unclear. Germline V gene sequence: CDR1 LGHNA, CDR2 YNFKEQ. The CDR3 contains 12 residues. Trimming took off 3 bases at V and 1 base at J, with 3 bases between the two ends.

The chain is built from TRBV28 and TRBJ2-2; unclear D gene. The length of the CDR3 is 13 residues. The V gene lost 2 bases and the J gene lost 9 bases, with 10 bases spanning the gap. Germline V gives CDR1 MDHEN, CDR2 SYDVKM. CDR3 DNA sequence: TGTGCCAGCAGTTTAAGTCTCGGGTGGGAGCTGTTTTTT. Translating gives CASSLSLGWELFF.

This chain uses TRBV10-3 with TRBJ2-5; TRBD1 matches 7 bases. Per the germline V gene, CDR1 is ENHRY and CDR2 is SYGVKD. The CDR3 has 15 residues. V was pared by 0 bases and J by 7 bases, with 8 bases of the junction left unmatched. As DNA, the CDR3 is TGTGCCATCAGTGAGTCGAGACAGGGTTCAGGGACCCAGTACTTC. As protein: CAISESRQGSGTQYF.

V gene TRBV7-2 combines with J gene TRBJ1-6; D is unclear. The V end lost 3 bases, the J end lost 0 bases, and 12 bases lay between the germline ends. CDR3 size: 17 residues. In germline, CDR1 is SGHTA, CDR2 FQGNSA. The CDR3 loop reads CASSFRESSSYNSPLHF. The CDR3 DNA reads TGTGCCAGCAGCTTCCGGGAGTCAAGCTCCTATAATTCACCCCTCCACTTT.

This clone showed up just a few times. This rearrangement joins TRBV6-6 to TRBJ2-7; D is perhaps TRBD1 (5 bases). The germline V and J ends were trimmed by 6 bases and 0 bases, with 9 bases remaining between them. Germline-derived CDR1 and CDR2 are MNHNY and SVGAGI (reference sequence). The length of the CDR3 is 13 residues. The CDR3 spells CASRETASYEQYF. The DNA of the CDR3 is TGTGCCAGCAGGGAGACAGCCTCCTACGAGCAGTACTTC.

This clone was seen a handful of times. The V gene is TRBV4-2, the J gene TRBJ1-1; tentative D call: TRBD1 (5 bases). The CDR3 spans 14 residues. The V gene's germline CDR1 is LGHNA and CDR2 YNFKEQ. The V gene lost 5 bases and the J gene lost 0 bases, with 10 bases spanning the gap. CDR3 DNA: TGTGCCAGCAGCGTCCAGACAGTGAACACTGAAGCTTTCTTT. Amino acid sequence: CASSVQTVNTEAFF.

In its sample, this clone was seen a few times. The CDR3 is CASIVGAGANVLTF. The DNA of the CDR3 is TGTGCCAGCATAGTAGGGGCTGGGGCCAACGTCCTGACTTTC. The V call is TRBV6-1, the J call TRBJ2-6, with D tentatively TRBD1 (5 bases). This CDR3 has 14 amino acids. Germline assignment: CDR1 MNHNS and CDR2 SASEGT. V was cut by 7 bases and J by 2 bases, with 9 bases left in between.

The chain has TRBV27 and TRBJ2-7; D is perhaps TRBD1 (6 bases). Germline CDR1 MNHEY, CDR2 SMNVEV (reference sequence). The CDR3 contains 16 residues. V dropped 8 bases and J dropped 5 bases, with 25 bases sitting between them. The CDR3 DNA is TGTGCCAGCGCTCCTATCCTCTCTACTACAGGGCACGAGCAGTACTTC. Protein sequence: CASAPILSTTGHEQYF.